One sample yielded the 19 T cell receptor beta chains listed below, sequenced in a study of early T cells in non-severe SARS-CoV-2 infection. MiXCR was run by TCRdb on the 5' RACE reads, yielding one entry per CDR3 protein. The sample consists of tens of thousands of distinct CDR3 sequences, 12% of them appearing once. The material sequenced was whole blood. These receptors all stem from an adult who was a healthcare worker with PCR-confirmed SARS-CoV-2 infection or an uninfected control (not recorded which).

The V and J genes are TRBV7-8 and TRBJ1-1, with 10 bases aligning to TRBD1. Germline trimming cut 5 bases from V and 6 bases from J; bases unmatched to any gene: 12. This CDR3 comprises 16 residues. The germline CDR1 and CDR2 sequences are SGHVS and FQNEAQ. The CDR3 spells CASSPVRDRGNPEAFF. The CDR3 region has the DNA TGTGCCAGCAGCCCAGTCCGGGACAGGGGTAACCCTGAAGCTTTCTTT.

This clonotype has a handful of counts. The chain recombines TRBV2 with TRBJ2-6; D is uncertain. The CDR3 sequence is 14 residues long. Germline CDR1 and CDR2: SNHLY and FYNNEI. The V end lost 6 bases, the J end lost 0 bases, and 6 bases lay between the germline ends. In nucleotides, the CDR3 is TGTGCCAGCAGAAGGAGCTCTGGGGCCAACGTCCTGACTTTC. Its translation is CASRRSSGANVLTF.

This clonotype has only a few counts. The V call is TRBV12-3 or TRBV12-4, the J call TRBJ2-2, with 8 bases fitting TRBD2. Trimming removed 2 bases from V and 6 bases from J; junction bases left unmatched: 8. CDR3 length: 16 amino acids. CDR3 coding DNA: TGTGCCAGCAGTTTAAGTCCGGGACTAGTTGCCGGGGAGCTGTTTTTT. Its protein is CASSLSPGLVAGELFF.

This clonotype was recorded at least ten times. The chain is built from TRBV7-8 and TRBJ2-5, with unresolved D. Trimming removed 3 bases at V and 2 bases at J, with 10 bases between. CDR3 size: 14 residues. Germline V gene sequence: CDR1 SGHVS, CDR2 FQNEAQ. The DNA of the CDR3 is TGTGCCAGCAGCTTCGAGCTGAAACAAGAGACCCAGTACTTC. Translating it yields CASSFELKQETQYF.

The chain carries TRBV29-1 and TRBJ1-2; no firm D call. Trimming left V 6 bases short and J 5 bases short, with 7 bases between. The CDR3 has 10 residues. The germline CDR1 and CDR2 sequences are SQVTM and ANQGSEA. The CDR3: CSVDHYGYTF. In DNA form, the CDR3 reads TGCAGCGTCGATCATTATGGCTACACCTTC.

This clonotype has a count of ten or more. J is TRBJ1-5 and V is TRBV7-8; weak D call: TRBD1 (6 bases). Germline CDR1 is SGHVS and CDR2 is FQNEAQ. This CDR3 is 16 amino acids long. The V end lost 6 bases, the J end lost 0 bases, and 15 bases lay between the germline ends. CDR3 sequence reads: CASSSRRGYSNQPQHF. The DNA for the CDR3 is TGTGCCAGCAGTTCCAGGAGGGGGTATAGCAATCAGCCCCAGCATTTT. Full variable domain (remainder filled in from reference TRBV7-8 and TRBJ1-5): GAGVSQSPRYKVAKRGQDVALRCDPISGHVSLFWYQQALGQGPEFLTYFQNEAQLDKSGLPSDRFFAERPEGSVSTLKIQRTQQEDSAVYLCASSSRRGYSNQPQHFGDGTRLSIL.

The sample holds many counts of this clonotype. The rearrangement uses TRBV2 and TRBJ1-5; 11 bases are a match to TRBD1. CDR3 length equals 13 residues. In germline, CDR1 is SNHLY, CDR2 FYNNEI. J lost 5 bases, V lost 7 bases, and 1 base had no gene match. In DNA, the CDR3 is TGTGCCAGCAAGGGACAGGGGGATCAGCCCCAGCATTTT. It specifies CASKGQGDQPQHF.

Notes on this clonotype: This may arise from a read error, as a much more abundant clone is one base away. V and J are TRBV7-3 and TRBJ2-1; TRBD2 aligns across 8 bases. Unmatched junction bases numbered 8, after V lost 5 bases and J lost 5 bases. Germline lookup yields CDR1 SGHTA and CDR2 FQGTGA. This CDR3 has 15 residues. CDR3 residues: CASSPGSSGDNEQFF. The CDR3 DNA reads as TGTGCCAGCAGCCCCGGCAGTAGCGGGGACAATGAGCAGTTCTTC. Using reference TRBV7-3 and TRBJ2-1 for the parts outside the CDR3, the full variable domain is GAGVSQTPSNKVTEKGKYVELRCDPISGHTALYWYRQSLGQGPEFLIYFQGTGAADDSGLPNDRFFAVRPEGSVSTLKIQRTERGDSAVYLCASSPGSSGDNEQFFGPGTRLTVL.

The chain links TRBV20-1 to TRBJ2-2; 10 bases line up with TRBD2. The CDR3 runs 17 residues. Germline V lookup: CDR1 DFQATT, CDR2 SNEGSKA (reference sequence). The junction had 7 bases not matched to a gene; V was cut back by 3 bases and J by 0 bases. The CDR3 coding sequence is TGCAGTGCTAGTTCAGGACTAGCGGCCTCGAACACCGGGGAGCTGTTTTTT. Translating gives CSASSGLAASNTGELFF.

The chain couples TRBV28 to TRBJ1-3; D possibly corresponds to TRBD1 (5 bases). The CDR3 contains 13 residues. V lost 8 bases to trimming and J lost 2 bases, with 10 bases between them. Per the germline V gene, CDR1 is MDHEN and CDR2 is SYDVKM. The CDR3 DNA is TGTGCCAGCGAACAGGTCGCTGGAAACACCATATATTTT. Translation: CASEQVAGNTIYF. The complete variable domain, with remaining parts taken from reference TRBV28 and TRBJ1-3, reads DVKVTQSSRYLVKRTGEKVFLECVQDMDHENMFWYRQDPGLGLRLIYFSYDVKMKEKGDIPEGYSVSREKKERFSLILESASTNQTSMYLCASEQVAGNTIYFGEGSWLTVV.

This clonotype was detected a few times. J is TRBJ1-2 and V is TRBV12-3 or TRBV12-4; 8 positions match TRBD1. The CDR3 has 14 amino acids. J gave up 6 bases and V 7 bases, and 10 bases lay outside the gene matches. The chain's CDR3 is CASTIRQGPDGYTF. The CDR3 coding sequence is TGTGCCAGCACCATCAGACAGGGGCCCGATGGCTACACCTTC.

The sample holds many counts of this clonotype. The chain combines TRBV10-3 with TRBJ2-3; unclear D gene. The CDR3 spans 16 residues. The V gene lost 0 bases and the J gene lost 0 bases, with 10 bases spanning the gap. CDR1 is ENHRY, CDR2 SYGVKD, per germline. The CDR3 loop reads CAISESGLSSTDTQYF. CDR3 DNA sequence: TGTGCCATCAGTGAGTCGGGATTGAGCAGCACAGATACGCAGTATTTT.

This clonotype was counted ten times or more. This sequence joins TRBV11-1 and TRBJ2-3, with 12 positions matching TRBD2. This CDR3 region has 17 residues. With V trimmed by 4 bases and J by 5 bases, 10 bases remained unmatched. Germline lookup yields CDR1 SGHAT and CDR2 FQDESV (reference sequence). The DNA for the CDR3 is TGTGCCAGCAGCTACGACGCGACTAGCGGGAGATTAGATACGCAGTATTTT. Protein: CASSYDATSGRLDTQYF. The full variable domain, its missing parts supplied by reference TRBV11-1 and TRBJ2-3, is EAEVAQSPRYKITEKSQAVAFWCDPISGHATLYWYRQILGQGPELLVQFQDESVVDDSQLPKDRFSAERLKGVDSTLKIQPAELGDSAMYLCASSYDATSGRLDTQYFGPGTRLTVL.

This clonotype was seen only a few times. V is TRBV28 and J is TRBJ2-1; D not certain. CDR1 is MDHEN, CDR2 SYDVKM, per germline. This CDR3 spans 12 amino acids. Trimming cost V 4 bases and J 6 bases, with 7 bases left between them. Written as DNA, the CDR3 is TGTGCCAGCAGTTATAACGGCAATGAGCAGTTCTTC. Its protein is CASSYNGNEQFF.

The rearrangement joins TRBV4-1 to TRBJ1-1; D not resolved. Germline values: CDR1 MGHRA, CDR2 YSYEKL. The CDR3 loop spans 15 amino acids. Trimming stripped 0 bases from V and 0 bases from J, with 8 bases between. The CDR3 is CASSQDPGMNTEAFF. The CDR3 coding sequence is TGCGCCAGCAGCCAAGATCCGGGAATGAACACTGAAGCTTTCTTT.

This clonotype was counted at least ten times. The chain carries TRBV27 and TRBJ2-5; D possibly matches TRBD1 or TRBD2 (6 bases each). The V end was cut by 4 bases, the J end by 7 bases, with 13 bases between. The germline CDR1 and CDR2 sequences are MNHEY and SMNVEV (reference sequence). The CDR3 extends over 13 amino acids. CDR3 nucleotide sequence: TGTGCCAGCAGTTCCGGGGGACAACGGACCCAGTACTTC. It translates to CASSSGGQRTQYF.

The chain couples TRBV7-9 to TRBJ1-2; D gene unclear. The CDR3 totals 14 residues. V was cut by 8 bases and J by 2 bases, with 15 bases left in between. CDR1 and CDR2 from the germline V gene are SEHNR and FQNEAQ (reference sequence). Here the CDR3 DNA reads TGTGCCAGCCGCCCCGCGGGCCTGAACTATGGCTACACCTTC. Translated: CASRPAGLNYGYTF. Full variable domain (remainder filled in from reference TRBV7-9 and TRBJ1-2): DTGVSQNPRHKITKRGQNVTFRCDPISEHNRLYWYRQTLGQGPEFLTYFQNEAQLEKSRLLSDRFSAERPKGSFSTLEIQRTEQGDSAMYLCASRPAGLNYGYTFGSGTRLTVV.

This clonotype has ten or more counts. J is TRBJ2-1 and V is TRBV5-1, with 10 bases identical to TRBD2. The V and J ends lost 0 bases and 9 bases, in that order; junction bases with no gene match: 6. Germline-derived CDR1 and CDR2 are SGHRS and YFSETQ. The CDR3 is 15 residues long. CDR3 in amino acids: CASSLVGTSDSEQFF. In DNA, the CDR3 is TGCGCCAGCAGCTTGGTCGGGACTAGCGATAGTGAGCAGTTCTTC.

This clonotype was observed a few times. This sequence joins TRBV11-2 and TRBJ2-3; D perhaps matches TRBD2 (6 bases). V was clipped by 2 bases and J by 4 bases, with 10 bases between them. Germline V gene lookup returns CDR1 SGHAT and CDR2 FQNNGV. CDR3 length: 14 residues. The CDR3 sequence: CASSLSRLADTQYF. CDR3 nucleotides: TGTGCCAGCAGCTTATCCCGACTAGCAGATACGCAGTATTTT.